The clone carrying this T cell receptor beta chain showed up many times. Its antigen remains unidentified. This entry is derived from a study of T cells after yellow fever vaccination. Study as a whole: Low-cell-number fractions were prepared with SMART-Seq v4 Ultra Low Input.

General study points: The study re-detected most primary-vaccination clones after the booster (96% CD4, roughly 88% CD8). Compared with primary, the secondary response was weaker and peaked at day 5, not 15. Of the clonotypes, a small share occurred in both CD4 and CD8 compartments.

TCRdb itself ran the 5' RACE reads through MiXCR, one entry per CDR3 protein. The sample has about 250,000 distinct CDR3 sequences; 3.6% are singletons. This TCR was sampled from a man aged 18 to 35 who received the YFV17D yellow fever vaccine. Sample: PBMCs, taken 15 days after the yellow fever booster vaccination.

The CDR3: CASSVPQTGNTGELFF. The CDR3 nucleotides are TGTGCCAGCAGCGTGCCTCAGACAGGCAACACCGGGGAGCTGTTTTTT. V is TRBV9 and J is TRBJ2-2; D may be TRBD1 (6 bases). Deletions cut 2 bases from V and 2 bases from J, with 13 bases between. Germline values: CDR1 SGDLS, CDR2 YYNGEE. The length of the CDR3 is 16 residues.